The 5 T cell receptor beta chains below all came from one sample that was sequenced in a study of metastatic and nonmetastatic thyroid tumors. There were no patients who had received any treatment before thyroid surgery. TCRdb reprocessed the PCR reads using MiXCR. The sample includes approximately 21,000 clones, about a fifth of them seen just once. The sample consisted of blood. All receptors come from a female donor with papillary thyroid cancer or a benign thyroid nodule (not recorded which). Some clones in this sample may be carry-over from other donors' samples.

A word on this clone: Mismatch with germline at one junction end may stem from a read error. This chain joins TRBV20-1 and TRBJ2-5; possibly TRBD2 for D (6 bases). The CDR3 extends over 14 amino acids. CDR1 is DFQATT, CDR2 SNEGSKA, per germline (reference sequence). The DNA for the CDR3 is TGCAGTGCTAGAGATATGCGGGGAGGAGAGGCCCAGTATTTC. Translation: CSARDMRGGEAQYF.

V gene TRBV30 combines with J gene TRBJ2-7, with 9 bases that match TRBD2. The CDR3 has 14 amino acids. V lost 2 bases, J lost 6 bases, and 8 bases stayed unmatched. The germline V gene has CDR1 GTSNPN and CDR2 SVGIG (reference sequence). The CDR3 nucleotides read TGTGCCTGGAGTTCCGGACTAGCGAGCGGCGAGCAGTACTTC. Its translation: CAWSSGLASGEQYF.

This clone showed up just once. A much more abundant neighbour one base away suggests this may be a read error. The chain carries TRBV20-1 and TRBJ2-3; a possible D gene is TRBD2 (6 bases). Germline CDR1 and CDR2: DFQATT and SNEGSKA (reference sequence). The CDR3 runs to 15 residues. V was pared by 6 bases and J by 0 bases, with 16 bases between. CDR3: CSAPSGDASTDTQYF. The CDR3 DNA reads TGCAGTGCGCCCTCGGGGGATGCCAGCACAGATACGCAGTATTTT.

This clone appeared many times. The chain uses TRBV11-2 and TRBJ2-1; a weak D match, TRBD2 (6 bases). The V end lost 5 bases, the J end lost 9 bases, and 14 bases lay between the germline ends. Germline V gene data show CDR1 as SGHAT and CDR2 as FQNNGV. The CDR3 length is 13 residues. The CDR3 protein is CASSLGTLGEQFF. The DNA for the CDR3 is TGTGCCAGCAGCCTCGGGACTTTGGGTGAGCAGTTCTTC.

The J gene is TRBJ2-3, the V gene TRBV30; TRBD2 matches at 7 bases. Germline V gives CDR1 GTSNPN, CDR2 SVGIG (reference sequence). Trimming cost V 5 bases and J 3 bases; bases outside gene matches: 14. This CDR3 has 16 amino acids. Here the CDR3 reads CAWGAGLAAVTDTQYF. CDR3 sequence (DNA): TGTGCCTGGGGTGCGGGGCTAGCGGCAGTAACAGATACGCAGTATTTT. Combining the CDR3 with reference TRBV30 and TRBJ2-3 gives the whole variable domain SQTIHQWPATLVQPVGSPLSLECTVEGTSNPNLYWYRQAAGRGLQLLFYSVGIGQISSEVPQNLSASRPQDRQFILSSKKLLLSDSGFYLCAWGAGLAAVTDTQYFGPGTRLTVL.